The entry below gives a single TCR beta chain sequence along with its context. Trimming stripped 3 bases from V and 0 bases from J, with 14 bases between. The germline CDR1 and CDR2 sequences are SGHVT and SQSDAQ. The CDR3 length is 16 residues. The data were taken from a study of T cell repertoires in cytomegalovirus infection. TCRdb fed the reads into MiXCR, producing one record per CDR3 protein. This sample yields hundreds of thousands of distinct CDR3 sequences, of which around 10% are seen a single time; around 2.5% belongs to the top ten. The sequencing input was PBMCs. This sequence was found in a human donor in good health (CMV status not recorded). Some clones in this sample may be carry-over from other donors' samples. The genes are TRBV7-4 and TRBJ2-5; D unresolved. The CDR3 nucleotides read TGTGCCAGCAGCTTCGTTTCGGGCCGGTACCAAGAGACCCAGTACTTC. It codes for CASSFVSGRYQETQYF.